The TCR beta chain described here comes from a study of blood T cell repertoires in COVID-19. For the study at large: From T cells, B-cell-depleted T cells, or PBMCs came the material, which was cDNA or gDNA.

To note about this clone: Other DNA variants within this sample encode the same CDR3.

Some clones are missing from TCRdb's copy, which holds only in-frame ones; the method was immunoSEQ multiplex PCR. The sample contains 200,000 to 250,000 clones, 84% of which appear only once. Germline assignment: CDR1 SGDLS and CDR2 YYNGEE. The junction had 4 bases not matched to a gene; V was cut back by 0 bases and J by 5 bases. The CDR3 covers 15 residues. Sequencing was done on a sample of peripheral blood. The receptor comes from an elderly woman with active or convalescent COVID-19. This chain links TRBV9 with TRBJ2-5; 10 bases match TRBD2. This chain's CDR3 is CASSVGAGGPETQYF. The CDR3 nucleotides are TGTGCCAGCAGCGTAGGAGCGGGGGGGCCGGAGACCCAGTACTTC.